This T cell receptor beta chain derives from a study of shared clonotypes between healthy human individuals. In the naive CD8 group, cells lacked CD45RO and were positively selected for CCR7, so terminally differentiated effector memory CD45RA+ cells were left out. CDR1 is SGHRS and CDR2 is YFSETQ in the germline V gene. The V and J ends lost 0 bases and 5 bases respectively, with 9 bases between them. CDR3 size: 13 residues. TCRdb's copy holds only in-frame clones and misses some; the assay was immunoSEQ multiplex PCR. The sample includes hundreds of thousands of clones, 95% to 96% seen only once; the top ten take approximately 0.12%. About this clone itself: The CDR3 carries no conserved terminal phenylalanine or tryptophan, so it likely arises from a read error.

This chain joins TRBV5-1 and TRBJ2-7; D remains ambiguous. This TCR was sampled from a woman aged 25-40 years in good health. The source material was naive CD8+ T cells sorted from blood. CDR3 nucleotide sequence: TGCGCCAGCAGCTTGGCTGGGTCCCACGAGCAGTACCTC. It yields the protein CASSLAGSHEQYL.